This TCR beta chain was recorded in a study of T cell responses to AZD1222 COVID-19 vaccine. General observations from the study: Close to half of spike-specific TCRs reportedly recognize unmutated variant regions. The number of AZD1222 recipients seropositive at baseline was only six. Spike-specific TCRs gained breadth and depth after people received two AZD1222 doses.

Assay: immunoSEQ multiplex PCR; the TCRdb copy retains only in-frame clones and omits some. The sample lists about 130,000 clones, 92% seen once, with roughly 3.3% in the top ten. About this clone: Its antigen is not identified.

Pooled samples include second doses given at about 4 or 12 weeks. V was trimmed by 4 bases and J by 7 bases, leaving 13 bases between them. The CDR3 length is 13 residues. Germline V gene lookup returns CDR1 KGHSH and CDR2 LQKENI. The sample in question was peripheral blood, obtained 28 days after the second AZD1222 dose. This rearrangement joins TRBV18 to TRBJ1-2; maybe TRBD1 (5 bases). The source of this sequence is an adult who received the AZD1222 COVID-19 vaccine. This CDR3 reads CASSRGREGGYTF. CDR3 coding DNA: TGTGCCAGCTCACGGGGCAGGGAAGGTGGCTACACCTTC.